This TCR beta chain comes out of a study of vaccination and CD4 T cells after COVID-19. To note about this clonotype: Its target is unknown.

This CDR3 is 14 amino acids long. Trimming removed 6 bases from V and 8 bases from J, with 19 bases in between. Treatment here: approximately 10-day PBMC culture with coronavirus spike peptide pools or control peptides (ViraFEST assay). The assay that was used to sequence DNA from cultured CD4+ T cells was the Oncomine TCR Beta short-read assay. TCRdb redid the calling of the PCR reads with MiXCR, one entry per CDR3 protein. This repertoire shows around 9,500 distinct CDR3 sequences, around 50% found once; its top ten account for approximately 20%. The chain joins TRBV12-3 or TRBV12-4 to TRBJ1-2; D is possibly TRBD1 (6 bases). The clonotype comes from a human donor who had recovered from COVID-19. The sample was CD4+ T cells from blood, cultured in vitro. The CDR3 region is CASSYRAGVGGYTF. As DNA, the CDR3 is TGTGCCAGCAGCTACAGGGCCGGGGTTGGGGGCTACACCTTC.